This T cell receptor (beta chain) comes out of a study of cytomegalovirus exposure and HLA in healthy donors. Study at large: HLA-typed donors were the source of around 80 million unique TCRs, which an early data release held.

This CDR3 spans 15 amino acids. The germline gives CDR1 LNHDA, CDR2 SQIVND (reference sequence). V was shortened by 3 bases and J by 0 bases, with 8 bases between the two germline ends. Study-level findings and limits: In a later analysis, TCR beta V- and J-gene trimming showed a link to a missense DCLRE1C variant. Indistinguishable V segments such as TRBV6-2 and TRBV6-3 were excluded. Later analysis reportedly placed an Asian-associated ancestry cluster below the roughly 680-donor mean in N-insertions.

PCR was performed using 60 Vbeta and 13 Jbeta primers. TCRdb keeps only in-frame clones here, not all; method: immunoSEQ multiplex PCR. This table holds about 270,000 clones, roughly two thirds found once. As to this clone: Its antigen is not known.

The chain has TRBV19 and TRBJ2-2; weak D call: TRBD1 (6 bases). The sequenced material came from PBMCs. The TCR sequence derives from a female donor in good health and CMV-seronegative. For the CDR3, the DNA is TGTGCCAGTAGTATCAACAGGGCGAACACCGGGGAGCTGTTTTTT. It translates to CASSINRANTGELFF.